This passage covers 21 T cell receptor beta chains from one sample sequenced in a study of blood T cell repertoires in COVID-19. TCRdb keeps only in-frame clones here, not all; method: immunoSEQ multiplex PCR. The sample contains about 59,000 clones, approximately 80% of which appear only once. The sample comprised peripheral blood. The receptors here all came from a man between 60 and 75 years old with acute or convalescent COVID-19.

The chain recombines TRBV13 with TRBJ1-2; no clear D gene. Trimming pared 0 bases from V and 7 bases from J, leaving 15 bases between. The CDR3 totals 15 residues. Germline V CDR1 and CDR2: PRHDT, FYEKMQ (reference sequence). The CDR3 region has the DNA TGTGCCAGCAGCTTAGGCGAGAGGTTTAGTGGTGGCTACACCTTC. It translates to CASSLGERFSGGYTF.

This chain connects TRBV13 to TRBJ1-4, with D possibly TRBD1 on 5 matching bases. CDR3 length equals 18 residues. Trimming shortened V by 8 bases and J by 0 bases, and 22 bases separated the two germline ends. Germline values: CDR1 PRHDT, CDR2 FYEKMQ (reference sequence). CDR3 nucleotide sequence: TGTGCCAGCCGGAGGGCAGGGTTTGCGGGAGCAACTAATGAAAAACTGTTTTTT. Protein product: CASRRAGFAGATNEKLFF.

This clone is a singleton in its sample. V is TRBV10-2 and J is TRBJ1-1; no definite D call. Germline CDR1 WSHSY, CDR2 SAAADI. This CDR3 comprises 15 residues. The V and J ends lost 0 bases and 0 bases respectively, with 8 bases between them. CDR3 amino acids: CASSESTLMNTEAFF. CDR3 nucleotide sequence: TGCGCCAGCAGTGAGTCTACACTAATGAACACTGAAGCTTTCTTT.

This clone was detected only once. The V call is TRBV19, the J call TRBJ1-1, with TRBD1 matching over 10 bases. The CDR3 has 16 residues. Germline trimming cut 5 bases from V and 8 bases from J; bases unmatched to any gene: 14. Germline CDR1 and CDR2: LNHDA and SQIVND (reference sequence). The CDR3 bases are TGTGCCAGTAGTCCACTCGACAGGGGGCTAGGCCCCGAAGCTTTCTTT. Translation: CASSPLDRGLGPEAFF.

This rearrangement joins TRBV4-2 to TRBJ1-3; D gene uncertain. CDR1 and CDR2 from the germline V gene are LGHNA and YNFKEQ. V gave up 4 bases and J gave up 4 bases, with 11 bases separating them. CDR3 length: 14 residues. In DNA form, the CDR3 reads TGTGCCAGCAGCCCCCCCCGTAAAGGAAACACCATATATTTT. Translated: CASSPPRKGNTIYF.

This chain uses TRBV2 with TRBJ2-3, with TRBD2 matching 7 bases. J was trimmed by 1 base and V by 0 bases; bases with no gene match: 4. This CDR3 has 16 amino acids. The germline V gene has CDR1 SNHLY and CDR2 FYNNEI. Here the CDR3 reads CASSEALAGGTDTQYF. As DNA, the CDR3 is TGTGCCAGCAGTGAAGCGCTTGCGGGGGGCACAGATACGCAGTATTTT.

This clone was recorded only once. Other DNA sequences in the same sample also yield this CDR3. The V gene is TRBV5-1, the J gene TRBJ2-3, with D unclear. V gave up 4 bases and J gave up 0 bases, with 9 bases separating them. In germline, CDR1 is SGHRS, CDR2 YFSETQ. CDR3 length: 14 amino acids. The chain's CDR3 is CASSRQSSTDTQYF. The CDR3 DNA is TGCGCCAGCAGCCGACAAAGTAGCACAGATACGCAGTATTTT.

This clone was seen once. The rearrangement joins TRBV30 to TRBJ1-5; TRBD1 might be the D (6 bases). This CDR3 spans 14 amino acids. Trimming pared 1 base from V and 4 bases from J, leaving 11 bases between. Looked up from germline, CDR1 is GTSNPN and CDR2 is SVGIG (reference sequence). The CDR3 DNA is TGTGCCTGGAGTGAGGGACACCTTAATCAGCCCCAGCATTTT. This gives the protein CAWSEGHLNQPQHF.

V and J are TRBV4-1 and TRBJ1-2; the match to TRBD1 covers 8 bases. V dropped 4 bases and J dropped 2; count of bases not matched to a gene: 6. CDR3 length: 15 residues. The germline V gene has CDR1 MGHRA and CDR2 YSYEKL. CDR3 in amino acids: CASSPQGAANYGYTF. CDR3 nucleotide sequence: TGCGCCAGCAGCCCTCAGGGGGCTGCGAACTATGGCTACACCTTC.

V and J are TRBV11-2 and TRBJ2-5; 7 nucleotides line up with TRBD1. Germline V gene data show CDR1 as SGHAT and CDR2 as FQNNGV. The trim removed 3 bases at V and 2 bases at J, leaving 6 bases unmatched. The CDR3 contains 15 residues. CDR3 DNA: TGTGCCAGCAGCTTCTCCGGGACAGCACAAGAGACCCAGTACTTC. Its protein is CASSFSGTAQETQYF.

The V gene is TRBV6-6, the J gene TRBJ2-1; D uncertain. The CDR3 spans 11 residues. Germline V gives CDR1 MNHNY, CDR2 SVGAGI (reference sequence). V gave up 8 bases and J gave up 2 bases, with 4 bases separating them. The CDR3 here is CASGPYNEQFF. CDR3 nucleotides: TGTGCCAGCGGCCCCTACAATGAGCAGTTCTTC.

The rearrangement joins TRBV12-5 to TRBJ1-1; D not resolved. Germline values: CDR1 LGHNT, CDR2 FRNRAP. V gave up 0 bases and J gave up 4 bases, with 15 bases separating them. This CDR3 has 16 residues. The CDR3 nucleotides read TGTGCTAGTGGTTTGGTAGTATTTGGCGAGGGCACTGAAGCTTTCTTT. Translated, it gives CASGLVVFGEGTEAFF.

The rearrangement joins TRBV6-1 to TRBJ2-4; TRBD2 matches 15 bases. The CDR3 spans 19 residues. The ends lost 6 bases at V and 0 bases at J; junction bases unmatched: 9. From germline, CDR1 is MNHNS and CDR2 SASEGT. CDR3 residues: CASSERTSGGVLAKNIQYF. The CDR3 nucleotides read TGTGCCAGCAGCGAAAGGACTAGCGGGGGGGTCCTAGCCAAAAACATTCAGTACTTC.

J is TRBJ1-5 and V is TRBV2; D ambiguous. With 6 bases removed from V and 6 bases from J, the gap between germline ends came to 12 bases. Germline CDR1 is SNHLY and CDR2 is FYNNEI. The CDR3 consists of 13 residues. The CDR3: CASRDGGPQPQHF. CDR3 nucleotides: TGTGCCAGCAGGGACGGAGGCCCTCAGCCCCAGCATTTT. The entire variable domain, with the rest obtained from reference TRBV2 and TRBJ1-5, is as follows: EPEVTQTPSHQVTQMGQEVILRCVPISNHLYFYWYRQILGQKVEFLVSFYNNEISEKSEIFDDQFSVERPDGSNFTLKIRSTKLEDSAMYFCASRDGGPQPQHFGDGTRLSIL.

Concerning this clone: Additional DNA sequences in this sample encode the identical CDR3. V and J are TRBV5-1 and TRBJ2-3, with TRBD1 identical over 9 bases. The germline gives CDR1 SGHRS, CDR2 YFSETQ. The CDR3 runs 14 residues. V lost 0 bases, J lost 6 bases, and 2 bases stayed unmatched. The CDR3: CASSLGQGGDTQYF. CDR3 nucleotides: TGCGCCAGCAGCTTGGGACAGGGGGGCGATACGCAGTATTTT.

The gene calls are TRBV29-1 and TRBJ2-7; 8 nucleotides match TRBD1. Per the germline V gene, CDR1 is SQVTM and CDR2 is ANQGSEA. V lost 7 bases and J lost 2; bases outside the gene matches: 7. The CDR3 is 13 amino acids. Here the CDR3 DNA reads TGCAGCGCCATGTACAGGGGGGCCTACGAGCAGTACTTC. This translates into CSAMYRGAYEQYF.

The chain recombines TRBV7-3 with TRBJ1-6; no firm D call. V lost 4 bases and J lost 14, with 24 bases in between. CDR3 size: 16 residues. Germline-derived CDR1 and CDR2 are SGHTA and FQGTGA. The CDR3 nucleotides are TGTGCCAGCAGCTGGCCGCCGGGAGCCTCGGTTTTGGCCCTCCACTTT. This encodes CASSWPPGASVLALHF.

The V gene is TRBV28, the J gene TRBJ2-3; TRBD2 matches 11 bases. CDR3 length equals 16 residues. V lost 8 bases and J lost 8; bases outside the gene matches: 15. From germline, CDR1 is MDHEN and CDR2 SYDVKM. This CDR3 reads CASGGGRLAGLGTQYF. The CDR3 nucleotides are TGTGCCAGCGGCGGGGGTAGACTAGCGGGGTTAGGTACGCAGTATTTT.

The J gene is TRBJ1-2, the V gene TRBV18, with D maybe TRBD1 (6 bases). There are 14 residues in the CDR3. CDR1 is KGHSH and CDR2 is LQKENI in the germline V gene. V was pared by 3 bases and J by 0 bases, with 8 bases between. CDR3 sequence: CASSPRTANYGYTF. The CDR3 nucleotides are TGTGCCAGCTCACCTAGGACAGCTAACTATGGCTACACCTTC.

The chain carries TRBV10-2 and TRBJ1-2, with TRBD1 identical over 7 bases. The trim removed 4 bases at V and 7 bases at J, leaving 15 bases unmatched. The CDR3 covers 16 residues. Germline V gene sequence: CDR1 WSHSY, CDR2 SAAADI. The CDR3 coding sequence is TGCGCCAGCAGTGGACGAAAGACAACAGGGGATGGTGGCTACACCTTC. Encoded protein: CASSGRKTTGDGGYTF.

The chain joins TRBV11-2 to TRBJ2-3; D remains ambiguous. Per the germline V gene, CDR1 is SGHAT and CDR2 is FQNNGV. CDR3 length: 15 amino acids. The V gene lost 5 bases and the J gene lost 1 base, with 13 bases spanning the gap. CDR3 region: CASSRASLRTDTQYF. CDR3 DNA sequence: TGTGCCAGCAGCCGAGCGAGCCTCCGCACAGATACGCAGTATTTT.